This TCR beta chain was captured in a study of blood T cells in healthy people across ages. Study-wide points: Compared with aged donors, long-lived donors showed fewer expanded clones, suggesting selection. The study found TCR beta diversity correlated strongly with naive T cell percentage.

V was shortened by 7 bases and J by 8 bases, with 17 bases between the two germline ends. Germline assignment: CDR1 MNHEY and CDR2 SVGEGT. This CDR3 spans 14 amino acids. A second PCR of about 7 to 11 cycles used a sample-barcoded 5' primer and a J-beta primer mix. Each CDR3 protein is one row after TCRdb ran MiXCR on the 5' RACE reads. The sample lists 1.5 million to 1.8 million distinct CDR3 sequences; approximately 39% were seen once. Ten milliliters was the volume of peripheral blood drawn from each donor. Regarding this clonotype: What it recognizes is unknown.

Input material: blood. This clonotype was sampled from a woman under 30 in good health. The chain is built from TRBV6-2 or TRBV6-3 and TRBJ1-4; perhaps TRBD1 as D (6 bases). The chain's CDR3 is CASKNGQFIEKLFF. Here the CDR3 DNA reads TGTGCCAGCAAAAACGGACAGTTCATCGAAAAACTGTTTTTT.